These T cell receptor beta chains were read from a single sample in a study of cytomegalovirus exposure and HLA in healthy donors. Sequencing was performed with immunoSEQ multiplex PCR; in TCRdb, only in-frame clones are kept and a portion is missing. The top ten hold over 1% of the sample, which has about 140,000 clones, 75% to 90% seen once. Material: PBMCs. Every receptor here comes from a female donor in good health and CMV-seronegative. The CDR3 runs from the conserved cysteine through the conserved F or W. Each record gives: J gene, V gene, clone size, D gene, CDR3 DNA, CDR3 protein. A D gene is named only where the DNA matches it firmly. Not every row has a clone size; where given, it reads once, few, many or a size class.

>TRBJ1-3|TRBV7-9|.|.
TGTGCCAGCAGCGCTAAGTCAATTGAGAGAAACACCATATATTTT
CASSAKSIERNTIYF
>TRBJ1-1|TRBV9|few|.
TGTGCCAGCAGCCCGCGCCGAGACACTGAAGCTTTCTTT
CASSPRRDTEAFF
>TRBJ2-7|TRBV7-4|.|.
TGTGCCGGAGGGACAGAAGTCTCCTACGAGCAGTACTTC
CAGGTEVSYEQYF
>TRBJ2-2|TRBV5-1|.|TRBD2
TGCGCCAGCAGCTTGGCCCGAGCTAGCGGGAGGGCCGACGGGGAGCTGTTTTTT
CASSLARASGRADGELFF
>TRBJ1-2|TRBV5-1|.|.
TGCGCCAGCAGCTTGGAGACAGTACTGAGAGGCTACACCTTC
CASSLETVLRGYTF
>TRBJ2-5|TRBV5-6|.|.
TGTGCCAGCAGCTTGTACGGAGGGTCGGGTGTGGCCCAGTACTTC
CASSLYGGSGVAQYF
>TRBJ1-5|TRBV4-1|few|.
TGCGCCAGCAGCCAAGAGCGGAATCAGCCCCAGCATTTT
CASSQERNQPQHF
>TRBJ2-3|TRBV6-5|.|.
TGTGCCAGCAGTTACGAGGGTTCAGATACGCAGTATTTT
CASSYEGSDTQYF
>TRBJ1-1|TRBV25-1|.|TRBD1
TGTGCCAGCAGCCTGACAGGGGGCTCTGAAGCTTTCTTT
CASSLTGGSEAFF
>TRBJ2-7|TRBV6-5|.|.
TGTGCCAGCAGCCGAGGACAACCCTACGAGCAGTACTTC
CASSRGQPYEQYF
>TRBJ1-4|TRBV9|few|TRBD1
TGTGCCAGCAGCTTCCGGGACAGTGTTAATGAAAAACTGTTTTTT
CASSFRDSVNEKLFF
>TRBJ2-7|TRBV14|.|.
TGTGCCAGCAGCCAATATCTTGGCGCGTCAGGGGAGCAGTACTTC
CASSQYLGASGEQYF
>TRBJ1-5|TRBV6-1|.|TRBD1
TGTGCCAGCAGAAGGACAGGGGTGAGCAATCAGCCCCAGCATTTT
CASRRTGVSNQPQHF
>TRBJ2-7|TRBV27|few|.
TGTGCCAGCAGCCTTAGCGGAGCTACCTACGAGCAGTACTTC
CASSLSGATYEQYF
>TRBJ1-1|TRBV2|few|.
TGTGCCAGCATTAGAACAGCGAACACTGAAGCTTTCTTT
CASIRTANTEAFF
>TRBJ1-1|TRBV6-6|few|.
TGTGCCAGCAGTTACCCGGACAGTCTCGACACTGAAGCTTTCTTT
CASSYPDSLDTEAFF
>TRBJ1-2|TRBV6-5|.|TRBD1
TGTGCCAGCAGGGGACAGGGGTATGGCTACACCTTC
CASRGQGYGYTF
>TRBJ1-3|TRBV6-5|.|.
TGTGCCAGCAGTTACTCTCCAGGCTCTGGAAACACCATATATTTT
CASSYSPGSGNTIYF
>TRBJ2-1|TRBV2|few|TRBD2
TGTGCCAGCAGAGGCCAGGGGGGACTAGCGGGAGCACTCTCCTACAATGAGCAGTTCTTC
CASRGQGGLAGALSYNEQFF
>TRBJ2-7|TRBV4-1|once|TRBD2
TGCGCCAGCAGCCAAGTGCTTAGCGGGAACTTCGAGCAGTACTTC
CASSQVLSGNFEQYF
>TRBJ1-2|TRBV7-9|.|TRBD1
TGTGCCAGCAGCGAACACTTGGACAGGGGCTATGGCTACACCTTC
CASSEHLDRGYGYTF
>TRBJ1-1|TRBV13|few|.
TGTGCCAGCAGCTTATCCTCTGAAGCTTTCTTT
CASSLSSEAFF
>TRBJ2-7|TRBV4-1|few|TRBD2
TGCGCCAGCAGCCCCTATTCCGGGGGGGCGCGGTACGAGCAGTACTTC
CASSPYSGGARYEQYF
>TRBJ1-1|TRBV29-1|.|TRBD1
TGCAGCGCAGGGACAGGGAACACTGAAGCTTTCTTT
CSAGTGNTEAFF
>TRBJ2-1|TRBV2|.|.
TGTGCCAGCATGAGCGGTAGCTCCTACAATGAGCAGTTCTTC
CASMSGSSYNEQFF
>TRBJ1-2|TRBV10-3|once|TRBD1
TGTGCCATCAGGGAACCGGGACAGGGGCGCTCTAACTATGGCTACACCTTC
CAIREPGQGRSNYGYTF
>TRBJ1-1|TRBV28|few|TRBD1
TGTGCCAGCAGTCCCCTCCGGACAGGGGGCGAGAAAGAAGCTTTCTTT
CASSPLRTGGEKEAFF
>TRBJ2-7|TRBV9|few|TRBD1
TGTGCCAGCAGCGTAGGGGACAGCTACGAGCAGTACTTC
CASSVGDSYEQYF
>TRBJ2-5|TRBV7-7|.|TRBD2
TGTGCCAGCAGCCTAGGCGGGAGGACCGGGACCCAGTACTTC
CASSLGGRTGTQYF
>TRBJ2-7|TRBV5-1|.|TRBD1
TGCGCCAGCAACTCCGGGACAGGGTCCTACGAGCAGTACTTC
CASNSGTGSYEQYF
>TRBJ1-1|TRBV9|once|.
TGTGCCAGCAGCCCCCGGGGTGAGAGCACTGAAGCTTTCTTT
CASSPRGESTEAFF
>TRBJ2-3|TRBV5-4|.|.
TGTGCCAGCAGCTTGGGCAGGGCCCTCATGGATACGCAGTATTTT
CASSLGRALMDTQYF
>TRBJ1-1|TRBV6-1|.|.
TGTGCCAGCAGTGACCAGATGAACACTGAAGCTTTCTTT
CASSDQMNTEAFF
>TRBJ2-7|TRBV7-9|few|.
TGTGCCAGCAGCCCGGGATCCGGGACTTCTCCTAAGGAGCAGTACTTC
CASSPGSGTSPKEQYF
>TRBJ2-7|TRBV4-1|.|TRBD2
TGCGCCAGCAGCCAAGATCCGGGAGGACCCTACGAGCAGTACTTC
CASSQDPGGPYEQYF
>TRBJ2-2|TRBV7-2|.|TRBD2
TGTGCCAGCAGCCCTCACCGGGAGGGCCCGGGCACCGGGGAGCTGTTTTTT
CASSPHREGPGTGELFF
>TRBJ1-5|TRBV28|.|TRBD1
TGTGCCAGCAGTCCCGGACAGGCAGTAGCGTATCAGCCCCAGCATTTT
CASSPGQAVAYQPQHF
>TRBJ1-5|TRBV27|.|.
TGTGCCAGCAGTCCAGACTCCAATCAGCCCCAGCATTTT
CASSPDSNQPQHF
>TRBJ2-1|TRBV19|.|TRBD1
TGTGCCAGTAGTAGGTTCACGGCGCAGGGGGACAATGAGCAGTTCTTC
CASSRFTAQGDNEQFF
>TRBJ1-5|TRBV6-5|.|TRBD1
TGTGCCAGCAGCCGGGACAGGGCTCAGCCCCAGCATTTT
CASSRDRAQPQHF
>TRBJ2-7|TRBV27|.|TRBD1
TGTGCCAGCAGTTTAGCTCTCGAGGACAGGGGGGGGCTCTACGAGCAGTACTTC
CASSLALEDRGGLYEQYF
>TRBJ2-1|TRBV5-1|.|TRBD2
TGCGCCAGCAATCCGGGAGGAGGTGAGGATGAGCAGTTCTTC
CASNPGGGEDEQFF
>TRBJ2-1|TRBV19|.|.
TGTGCCAGTAGTACTACAGGGAGCTCCTACAATGAGCAGTTCTTC
CASSTTGSSYNEQFF
>TRBJ2-1|TRBV5-6|few|TRBD2
TGTGCCAGCAGCTTGGGCAGCGGGAGCTCCTACAATGAGCAGTTCTTC
CASSLGSGSSYNEQFF
>TRBJ1-5|TRBV6-1|.|.
TGTGCCAGCAGTGGTCGGCAGGGGTGGGTGCGTTTT
CASSGRQGWVRF
>TRBJ1-1|TRBV9|.|.
TGTGCCAGCAGCACCGACAGGAACACTGAAGCTTTCTTT
CASSTDRNTEAFF
>TRBJ1-1|TRBV29-1|.|.
TGCAGCGTCGCGGGTGCTTTTGAAGCTTTCTTT
CSVAGAFEAFF
>TRBJ2-2|TRBV7-6|.|TRBD1
TGTGCCAGCAGCTTTGAGGGGGCGCTCGCCGGGGAGCTGTTTTTT
CASSFEGALAGELFF
>TRBJ2-1|TRBV28|.|TRBD1
TGTGCCAGCAGGCCTCCAGGGACAGGGGGTAGGGATGAGCAGTTCTTC
CASRPPGTGGRDEQFF
>TRBJ2-7|TRBV30|few|TRBD1
TGTGCCTGGAGTGCCCGACAGGGGAGGCGGCAGTACTTC
CAWSARQGRRQYF
>TRBJ1-3|TRBV15|.|.
TGTGCCACCAGCAGAAGCGACAGACACCTCGGAAACACCATATATTTT
CATSRSDRHLGNTIYF
>TRBJ2-7|TRBV18|.|TRBD1
TGTGCCAGCTCACCCCGGACAGGGAGGTTCGACGAGCAGTACTTC
CASSPRTGRFDEQYF